This entry lists 29 T cell receptor beta chains sequenced from one sample in a study of vaccination and CD4 T cells after COVID-19. For these TCRs, the target antigens are not known. Specified treatment: 10-day PBMC culture with coronavirus spike peptide pools or control peptides (ViraFEST assay). These CD4+ T cells came from an unexposed donor, sampled before the COVID-19 pandemic (2011-2018). Cultured CD4+ T cells had their DNA profiled by the Oncomine TCR Beta short-read assay. TCRdb called the PCR reads again in MiXCR, with one record for every CDR3 protein. The sample has 2,600 or so distinct CDR3 sequences, 20% to 25% seen once; the top ten hold roughly 50%. Specimen: CD4+ T cells from blood, cultured in vitro. The source is a human donor in good health.

The chain links TRBV30 to TRBJ1-5; D possibly corresponds to TRBD1 (5 bases). Trimming took off 3 bases at V and 2 bases at J, with 14 bases between the two ends. CDR1 GTSNPN and CDR2 SVGIG come from the germline V gene (reference sequence). This CDR3 region has 15 residues. As DNA, the CDR3 is TGTGCCTGGAGCCCCGGGGGTTCGGGCAATCAGCCCCAGCATTTT. Translated: CAWSPGGSGNQPQHF.

This clonotype was recorded once. With a much larger clone just one base away, this may be a read error. The genes are TRBV24-1 and TRBJ1-6; D may be TRBD1 (5 bases). Looked up from germline, CDR1 is KGHDR and CDR2 is SFDVKD. The CDR3 totals 15 residues. The CDR3, as DNA: TGTGTCACCAGTGCGGGGCGGTCGGGTCAGGCACCCCTCCACTTT. Encoded protein: CVTSAGRSGQAPLHF.

This clonotype is medium-sized by share. This rearrangement joins TRBV20-1 to TRBJ1-5; possibly TRBD1 for D (6 bases). Germline V gives CDR1 DFQATT, CDR2 SNEGSKA (reference sequence). V gave up 5 bases and J gave up 1 base, with 12 bases separating them. The CDR3 consists of 14 residues. The DNA of the CDR3 is TGCAGTGCTCCGAATACAGGGAGCAATCAGCCCCAGCATTTT. Translating it yields CSAPNTGSNQPQHF.

In its sample, this clonotype was seen a few times. The chain couples TRBV15 to TRBJ2-2; TRBD2 matches 15 bases. The germline gives CDR1 LNHNV, CDR2 YYDKDF (reference sequence). The CDR3 spans 18 residues. Losses at the gene ends were 2 bases for V and 6 bases for J; bases not matched to a gene: 7. CDR3 sequence reads: CATSRKLGTSGRSGELFF. CDR3 sequence (DNA): TGTGCCACCAGCAGAAAACTCGGGACTAGCGGGAGGTCCGGGGAGCTGTTTTTT. The whole variable domain, remainder taken from reference TRBV15 and TRBJ2-2, is DAMVIQNPRYQVTQFGKPVTLSCSQTLNHNVMYWYQQKSSQAPKLLFHYYDKDFNNEADTPDNFQSRRPNTSFCFLDIRSPGLGDTAMYLCATSRKLGTSGRSGELFFGEGSRLTVL.

This rearrangement joins TRBV20-1 to TRBJ2-2; 7 positions match TRBD1. This CDR3 contains 16 residues. Per the germline V gene, CDR1 is DFQATT and CDR2 is SNEGSKA (reference sequence). V trimming: 4 bases; J trimming: 1 base; junction bases outside the gene matches: 9. The CDR3 bases are TGCAGTGCTACTAGGGAGACAGGGTGGAACACCGGGGAGCTGTTTTTT. Residues: CSATRETGWNTGELFF.

This clonotype was counted only a few times. V usage is TRBV7-9 and J usage is TRBJ2-7; D is possibly TRBD1 or TRBD2 (5 bases each). Germline loops: CDR1 SEHNR, CDR2 FQNEAQ (reference sequence). V was cut by 2 bases and J by 0 bases, with 11 bases left in between. The CDR3 is 15 residues long. The CDR3 region is CASSLRDGASYEQYF. For the CDR3, the DNA is TGTGCCAGCAGCTTAAGGGACGGAGCCTCCTACGAGCAGTACTTC. Full variable domain (rest looked up from reference TRBV7-9 and TRBJ2-7): DTGVSQNPRHKITKRGQNVTFRCDPISEHNRLYWYRQTLGQGPEFLTYFQNEAQLEKSRLLSDRFSAERPKGSFSTLEIQRTEQGDSAMYLCASSLRDGASYEQYFGPGTRLTVT.

This clonotype was counted between two and nine times. The CDR3 here is CSAREGSLAGSGELFF. The CDR3 bases are TGCAGTGCTAGAGAGGGCAGTCTAGCGGGGTCCGGGGAGCTGTTTTTT. This chain links TRBV20-1 with TRBJ2-2; TRBD2 matches 9 bases. Germline V gene lookup returns CDR1 DFQATT and CDR2 SNEGSKA (reference sequence). V shed 0 bases, J shed 6 bases, and the junction held 8 bases outside the gene matches. There are 16 residues in the CDR3.

This clonotype is categorized as medium-sized (0.01 to 0.1%). V is TRBV20-1 and J is TRBJ1-1; D not resolved. CDR1 DFQATT and CDR2 SNEGSKA come from the germline V gene (reference sequence). The CDR3 is made up of 11 amino acids. The V gene lost 1 base and the J gene lost 8 bases, with 8 bases spanning the gap. The CDR3 DNA follows: TGCAGTGCTAGAGGCGGGTGGGAAGCTTTCTTT. Translation gives CSARGGWEAFF.

V gene TRBV24-1 combines with J gene TRBJ1-5, with 10 bases fitting TRBD1. J gave up 3 bases and V 4 bases, and 11 bases lay outside the gene matches. From germline, CDR1 is KGHDR and CDR2 SFDVKD. This CDR3 is 18 amino acids long. This CDR3 is CATSDGQGGRENNQPQHF. The CDR3, as DNA: TGTGCCACCAGTGACGGACAGGGGGGCCGGGAGAACAATCAGCCCCAGCATTTT.

V and J are TRBV5-6 and TRBJ2-1, with unresolved D. Trimming took 0 bases from V and 8 from J, leaving 15 bases between them. This CDR3 is 15 amino acids long. Germline lookup yields CDR1 SGHDT and CDR2 YYEEEE. CDR3 bases: TGTGCCAGCAGCTTGGATACCAGCAGTATGGATGAGCAGTTCTTC. This sequence encodes CASSLDTSSMDEQFF.

The rearrangement joins TRBV11-2 to TRBJ1-1; D gene uncertain. Per the germline V gene, CDR1 is SGHAT and CDR2 is FQNNGV. The CDR3 is 13 residues long. With 1 base removed from V and 0 bases from J, the gap between germline ends came to 3 bases. This CDR3 reads CASSLALNTEAFF. The CDR3 DNA sequence: TGTGCCAGCAGCTTAGCCCTGAACACTGAAGCTTTCTTT.

The rearrangement uses TRBV5-5 and TRBJ1-2; 7 nucleotides line up with TRBD1. CDR1 and CDR2 (germline): SGHKS, YYEKEE (reference sequence). The junction had 4 bases not matched to a gene; V was cut back by 6 bases and J by 2 bases. The CDR3 runs to 13 residues. The CDR3: CASTTGTNYGYTF. CDR3 DNA sequence: TGTGCCAGCACGACAGGGACGAACTATGGCTACACCTTC.

The chain employs TRBV7-2 and TRBJ1-6; D uncertain. The CDR3 contains 12 residues. Germline lookup yields CDR1 SGHTA and CDR2 FQGNSA. The V gene lost 8 bases and the J gene lost 8 bases, with 10 bases spanning the gap. Here the CDR3 DNA reads TGTGCCAGCGAGGGTTGGGATTCACCCCTCCACTTT. Translation: CASEGWDSPLHF.

This chain connects TRBV5-1 to TRBJ2-5; D gene unclear. Trimming took 4 bases from V and 3 from J, leaving 7 bases between them. Germline lookup yields CDR1 SGHRS and CDR2 YFSETQ. The CDR3 is made up of 12 amino acids. For the CDR3, the DNA is TGCGCCAGCAGCCTCCCTGAAGAGACCCAGTACTTC. Translating gives CASSLPEETQYF.

This clonotype appeared a few times. The V and J genes are TRBV28 and TRBJ1-5; D gene uncertain. This CDR3 has 14 residues. CDR1 and CDR2 (germline): MDHEN, SYDVKM. The V end was cut by 0 bases, the J end by 2 bases, with 5 bases between. CDR3 sequence: CASSLWQGNQPQHF. The CDR3 bases are TGTGCCAGCAGTTTATGGCAGGGCAATCAGCCCCAGCATTTT.

This clonotype has more than one count but fewer than ten. The chain links TRBV12-3 or TRBV12-4 to TRBJ1-2, with D unclear. The CDR3 contains 10 residues. Trimming cost V 2 bases and J 6 bases, with 1 base left between them. The CDR3 coding sequence is TGTGCCAGCAGTTTACATGGCTACACCTTC. Translated, it gives CASSLHGYTF.

This clonotype has more than one count but fewer than ten. V usage is TRBV28 and J usage is TRBJ1-5; 10 bases agree with TRBD1. The CDR3 extends over 16 amino acids. Trimming at V came to 6 bases and at J to 4 bases, leaving 9 bases not matched to a gene. Germline V gene lookup returns CDR1 MDHEN and CDR2 SYDVKM. The CDR3 region has the DNA TGTGCCAGCAGACCAACGGGACAGGGGATAAATCAGCCCCAGCATTTT. It yields the protein CASRPTGQGINQPQHF.

With regard to this clonotype: A read error may account for a junction end that differs from germline. V is TRBV20-1 and J is TRBJ1-6; TRBD1 might be the D (6 bases). CDR3 length equals 12 residues. Germline V gene sequence: CDR1 DFQATT, CDR2 SNEGSKA (reference sequence). CDR3: CSARRGESPPHF. The CDR3 DNA sequence: TGCAGTGCTAGGAGGGGGGAATCACCCCCCCACTTT.

By proportion, this clonotype is medium-sized. The chain combines TRBV20-1 with TRBJ1-2; possible D gene TRBD1, 5 bases. Trimming left V 1 base short and J 0 bases short, with 15 bases between. The CDR3 consists of 16 residues. Germline V gives CDR1 DFQATT, CDR2 SNEGSKA (reference sequence). DNA for the CDR3: TGCAGTGCTAGAGGCACCCGAGGGGCCGCTAACTATGGCTACACCTTC. Encoded protein: CSARGTRGAANYGYTF.

By sample share, this clonotype is medium-sized. V gene TRBV20-1 combines with J gene TRBJ1-1; 8 bases agree with TRBD1. Germline V lookup: CDR1 DFQATT, CDR2 SNEGSKA (reference sequence). Germline trimming cut 5 bases from V and 3 bases from J; bases unmatched to any gene: 5. CDR3 length equals 13 residues. The CDR3 sequence: CSAPTGADTEAFF. Here the CDR3 DNA reads TGCAGTGCTCCGACAGGGGCGGACACTGAAGCTTTCTTT.

The chain uses TRBV5-4 and TRBJ2-2; maybe TRBD1 (6 bases). Germline-derived CDR1 and CDR2 are SGHNT and YYREEE (reference sequence). The CDR3 has 16 amino acids. V shed 3 bases and J shed 3 bases, with 15 bases lying between them. The CDR3 nucleotides read TGTGCCAGCAGCTCCGCCTCCAACAGGGACACCGGGGAGCTGTTTTTT. Translating it yields CASSSASNRDTGELFF. The full variable domain, in which reference TRBV5-4 and TRBJ2-2 provide the parts outside the CDR3, is ETGVTQSPTHLIKTRGQQVTLRCSSQSGHNTVSWYQQALGQGPQFIFQYYREEENGRGNFPPRFSGLQFPNYSSELNVNALELDDSALYLCASSSASNRDTGELFFGEGSRLTVL.

The rearrangement joins TRBV5-4 to TRBJ2-7; unclear D gene. The CDR3 extends over 15 amino acids. The V gene lost 4 bases and the J gene lost 6 bases, with 20 bases spanning the gap. Germline-derived CDR1 and CDR2 are SGHNT and YYREEE (reference sequence). The DNA for the CDR3 is TGTGCCAGCAGCACAGACACCTCGTTTAATCGCGAGCAGTACTTC. Its protein product is CASSTDTSFNREQYF.

This clonotype has just a few counts. The V gene is TRBV20-1, the J gene TRBJ2-7; a weak D match, TRBD1 (5 bases). Germline V gene lookup returns CDR1 DFQATT and CDR2 SNEGSKA (reference sequence). V gave up 6 bases and J gave up 7 bases, with 16 bases separating them. This CDR3 has 12 amino acids. The CDR3 DNA sequence: TGCAGTGCAACCCGACAGTTTGAAGAGCAGTACTTC. This translates into CSATRQFEEQYF.

This clonotype has just a few counts. This chain connects TRBV7-3 to TRBJ1-1, with D unclear. The germline V gene has CDR1 SGHTA and CDR2 FQGTGA. CDR3 length equals 13 residues. Trimming left V 5 bases short and J 1 base short, with 8 bases between. As DNA, the CDR3 is TGTGCCAGCAGCCTTACAGCGAACACTGAAGCTTTCTTT. Translation gives CASSLTANTEAFF.

V is TRBV27 and J is TRBJ1-1; 7 nucleotides align to TRBD1. The CDR3 covers 19 residues. J was trimmed by 1 base and V by 7 bases; bases with no gene match: 21. Germline lookup yields CDR1 MNHEY and CDR2 SMNVEV (reference sequence). The CDR3 sequence is CASNPPAVFLDRENTEAFF. The CDR3 DNA reads as TGTGCCAGCAACCCCCCAGCAGTTTTCCTAGACAGGGAGAACACTGAAGCTTTCTTT.

This clonotype is labeled large (0.1 to 1%). V and J are TRBV12-3 or TRBV12-4 and TRBJ1-2; no definite D call. Trimming removed 2 bases at V and 6 bases at J, with 7 bases between. The CDR3 consists of 12 residues. The CDR3 sequence is CASSLNGNGYTF. The CDR3 DNA sequence: TGTGCCAGCAGTTTAAACGGCAATGGCTACACCTTC.

This clonotype was seen a handful of times. The J gene is TRBJ2-2, the V gene TRBV9, with D perhaps matching TRBD1 (5 bases). The length of the CDR3 is 14 residues. Trimming cost V 6 bases and J 1 base, with 10 bases left between them. Germline CDR1 and CDR2: SGDLS and YYNGEE. Here the CDR3 reads CASNVQGNTGELFF. The CDR3 region has the DNA TGTGCCAGCAACGTTCAGGGGAACACCGGGGAGCTGTTTTTT.

The chain uses TRBV29-1 and TRBJ2-3, with 10 positions matching TRBD2. CDR1 and CDR2 (germline): SQVTM, ANQGSEA. CDR3 length: 13 amino acids. The trim removed 6 bases at V and 6 bases at J, leaving 6 bases unmatched. In nucleotides, the CDR3 is TGCAGCGTCTCAGCGGGGGGGCATGATACGCAGTATTTT. Protein: CSVSAGGHDTQYF.

This sequence joins TRBV7-2 and TRBJ2-5; TRBD2 matches 7 bases. Trimming removed 1 base from V and 4 bases from J; junction bases left unmatched: 6. The CDR3 is made up of 15 amino acids. Germline V gene sequence: CDR1 SGHTA, CDR2 FQGNSA. The CDR3 region has the DNA TGTGCCAGCAGCTTAGTGCGGGGCGGGGGAGAGACCCAGTACTTC. It yields the protein CASSLVRGGGETQYF.